There are many counts of the clone carrying this T cell receptor (beta chain). The antigen is unknown. Time point: newly diagnosed GD, antithyroid drugs for less than 3 months. RNA from PBMCs was the source of the TCR library. This entry belongs to a study of regulatory T cells in long-lasting Graves disease. Study-wide context: New Graves' disease cases had less than 3 months of antithyroid drugs.

Germline V gene lookup returns CDR1 DFQATT and CDR2 SNEGSKA (reference sequence). CDR3 length equals 15 residues. Trimming cost V 3 bases and J 4 bases; bases outside gene matches: 4. Arm-PCR with iRepertoire HTBI primers amplified the CDR3 regions for these TCR beta libraries. TCRdb passed the multiplex PCR reads through MiXCR, listing each CDR3 protein once. The data hold roughly 500,000 distinct CDR3 sequences, with less than 15% observed a single time. Study observations and caveats: Persistent Graves' patients showed less TCR diversity than newly diagnosed ones.

These data were likewise used in another study, on T cells in Graves' hyperthyroidism and ophthalmopathy.

The specimen comprised peripheral blood mononuclear cells (PBMCs), sampled at new diagnosis, from a patient treated with antithyroid drugs. The chain uses TRBV20-1 and TRBJ2-5, with TRBD2 matching 14 bases. The receptor comes from a man aged 25-40 years with Graves disease. Here the CDR3 reads CSARGLAGVGETQYF. CDR3 DNA sequence: TGCAGTGCTAGGGGACTAGCGGGAGTAGGAGAGACCCAGTACTTC.